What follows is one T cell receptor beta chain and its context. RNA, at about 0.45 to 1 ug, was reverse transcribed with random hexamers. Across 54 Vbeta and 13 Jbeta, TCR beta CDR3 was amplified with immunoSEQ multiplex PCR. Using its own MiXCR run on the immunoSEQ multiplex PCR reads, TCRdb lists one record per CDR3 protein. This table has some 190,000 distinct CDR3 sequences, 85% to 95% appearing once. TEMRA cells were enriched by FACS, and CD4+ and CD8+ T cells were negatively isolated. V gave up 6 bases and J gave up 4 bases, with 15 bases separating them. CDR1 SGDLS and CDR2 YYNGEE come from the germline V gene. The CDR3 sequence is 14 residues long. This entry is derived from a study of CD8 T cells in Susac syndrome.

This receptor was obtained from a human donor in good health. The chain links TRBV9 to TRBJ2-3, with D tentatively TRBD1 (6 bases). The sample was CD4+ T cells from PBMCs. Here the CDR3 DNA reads TGTGCCAGCATGGGCAGGGGAAGGTCAGATACGCAGTATTTT. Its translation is CASMGRGRSDTQYF.